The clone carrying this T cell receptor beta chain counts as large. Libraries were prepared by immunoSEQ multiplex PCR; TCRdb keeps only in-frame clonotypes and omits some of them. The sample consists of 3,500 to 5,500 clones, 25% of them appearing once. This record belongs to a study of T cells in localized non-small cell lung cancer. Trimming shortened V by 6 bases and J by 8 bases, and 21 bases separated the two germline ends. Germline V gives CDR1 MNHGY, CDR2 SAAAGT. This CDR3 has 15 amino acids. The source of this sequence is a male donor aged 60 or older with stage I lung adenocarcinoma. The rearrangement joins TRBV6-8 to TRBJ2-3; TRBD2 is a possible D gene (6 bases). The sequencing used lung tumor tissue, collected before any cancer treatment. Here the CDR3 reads CASSSGPSAQVTQYF. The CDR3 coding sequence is TGTGCCAGCAGCAGTGGACCTAGCGCCCAGGTTACGCAGTATTTT.